This record covers a single TCR beta chain. In the original processing: Out-of-frame sequences were removed, leaving roughly 2.1 million distinct TCRbeta sequences. The assay was immunoSEQ multiplex PCR, and TCRdb's table has in-frame clones only and misses some. The V and J calls and clone size were taken over from that table, and D and trimming were inferred from the DNA. The sample holds around 76,000 clones, roughly 80% seen once. This sample is part of a study of memory CD4+ T cells and cytomegalovirus serostatus. Single viable CD3+CD4+CD8-CD45RO+ cells were sorted as the memory CD4+ T cells. The ends were cut back, 3 bases at V and 2 bases at J, with 10 bases in the middle. The CDR3 is 14 residues long. Looked up from germline, CDR1 is SEHNR and CDR2 is FQNEAQ (reference sequence).

This TCR derives from an adult in good health and CMV-seropositive. The chain carries TRBV7-9 and TRBJ1-1, with a tentative D call TRBD1 (6 bases). Sequenced input: memory CD4+ T cells from blood. Here the CDR3 DNA reads TGTGCCAGCAGCTTGAGGGGGAGTAACACTGAAGCTTTCTTT. It translates to CASSLRGSNTEAFF.